This T cell receptor (beta chain) was recorded in a study of T-cell reconstitution after alpha-beta-depleted transplantation in children. Unmatched junction bases numbered 8, after V lost 6 bases and J lost 1 base. This CDR3 region has 14 residues. Germline CDR1 and CDR2: DFQATT and SNEGSKA (reference sequence). Using unique molecular identifiers, the investigators prepared the TCRbeta library. TCRdb used MiXCR to reprocess the PCR reads, holding one entry per CDR3 protein. The sample includes about 610,000 distinct CDR3 sequences, about 10% of them seen just once. In this sample, this clonotype turned up many times.

The receptor was isolated from a human donor who donated a stem cell graft to a child with acute myeloid leukemia. The chain has TRBV20-1 and TRBJ1-1; 7 nucleotides match TRBD1. Sequences were derived from PBMCs from the stem cell graft donor, sampled from the stem cell graft. The CDR3 DNA is TGCAGTGCAGACCATGACAGGGCGAACACTGAAGCTTTCTTT. It translates to CSADHDRANTEAFF.